Below, 25 T cell receptor beta chains from the same sample are listed, as sequenced in a study of PD-L1 blockade in urothelial cancer. Clones were sequenced by immunoSEQ multiplex PCR, and TCRdb holds only the in-frame ones, with some missing. Of fewer than 2,000 clones listed, around 30% were seen once; the top ten hold about 32%. Sample: tumor tissue, taken before atezolizumab (anti-PD-L1) treatment. These receptors all come from a man aged 55 to 70 with urothelial cancer.

By sample share, this clone is medium-sized. The chain uses TRBV9 and TRBJ1-2; TRBD1 might be the D (6 bases). Germline V gene sequence: CDR1 SGDLS, CDR2 YYNGEE. The length of the CDR3 is 17 residues. Trimming stripped 1 base from V and 0 bases from J, with 16 bases between. The CDR3 loop reads CASSVSVMGHPNYGYTF. CDR3 coding DNA: TGTGCCAGCAGCGTATCTGTTATGGGACACCCTAACTATGGCTACACCTTC.

This clone was picked up a small number of times. As DNA, the CDR3 is TGTGCCAGCAGCTTAGAGGACAGGGGAAACGAGCAGTACTTC. Amino acids: CASSLEDRGNEQYF. J is TRBJ2-7 and V is TRBV7-6; TRBD1 aligns across 9 bases. With 1 base clipped from V and 5 bases from J, the junction kept 3 bases outside the gene matches. Germline CDR1 reads SGHVS; CDR2 reads FNYEAQ. The CDR3 is made up of 14 amino acids.

This clone was found a few times. V and J are TRBV15 and TRBJ2-5, with D perhaps matching TRBD1 (5 bases). CDR1 LNHNV and CDR2 YYDKDF come from the germline V gene (reference sequence). V lost 0 bases and J lost 1, with 21 bases in between. The CDR3 contains 19 residues. This CDR3 reads CATSRDLFEAEGVQETQYF. The CDR3 DNA reads as TGTGCCACCAGCAGAGATTTGTTCGAGGCAGAAGGGGTCCAAGAGACCCAGTACTTC.

This clone appeared a few times. The chain joins TRBV1 to TRBJ2-3. TRBV1 is termed a pseudogene. This CDR3 region has 14 residues. CDR3 sequence: CASSHLPATDTQYF. Written as DNA, the CDR3 is TGCGCCAGCAGCCACCTCCCCGCCACAGATACGCAGTATTTT.

The rearrangement joins TRBV5-1 to TRBJ2-5; 10 bases agree with TRBD2. This CDR3 region has 16 residues. V shed 2 bases and J 2 bases; nucleotides not matched to a gene: 6. Germline V CDR1 and CDR2: SGHRS, YFSETQ. The CDR3 loop reads CASSFISGGYQETQYF. For the CDR3, the DNA is TGCGCCAGCAGCTTTATTAGCGGGGGGTATCAAGAGACCCAGTACTTC.

By sample share, this clone is medium-sized. This rearrangement joins TRBV11-3 to TRBJ2-3; 8 bases map to TRBD2. Germline assignment: CDR1 SGHNT and CDR2 YENEEA. The CDR3 loop spans 15 amino acids. V gave up 5 bases and J gave up 6 bases; unmatched junction bases: 10. This chain's CDR3 is CASSPGAGGGDTQYF. The CDR3 DNA is TGTGCCAGCAGCCCCGGGGCGGGAGGAGGGGATACGCAGTATTTT.

This clone has more than one count but fewer than ten. V and J are TRBV7-4 and TRBJ2-6; 7 positions match TRBD1. Losses at the gene ends were 10 bases for V and 4 bases for J; bases not matched to a gene: 7. The CDR3 is 14 amino acids. CDR1 SGHVT and CDR2 SQSDAQ come from the germline V gene. The CDR3 nucleotides are TGTGCCAACAGGACAGGTGCAGGGGCCAACGTCCTGACTTTC. Translation: CANRTGAGANVLTF.

This clone was seen a handful of times. The CDR3 here is CASSEGGPRYEQYF. CDR3 DNA sequence: TGTGCCAGCAGCGAGGGGGGGCCTCGCTACGAGCAGTACTTC. The chain uses TRBV9 and TRBJ2-7, with D maybe TRBD2 (7 bases). Trimming took 3 bases from V and 3 from J, leaving 13 bases between them. The CDR3 sequence is 14 residues long. Germline CDR1 and CDR2: SGDLS and YYNGEE.

The CDR3 sequence: CASIYPQDKGLFPLHF. The CDR3 nucleotides read TGCGCCAGCATATATCCCCAGGACAAGGGACTTTTCCCCCTCCACTTT. This chain joins TRBV10-2 and TRBJ1-6; D is perhaps TRBD1 (5 bases). The germline V and J ends were trimmed by 7 bases and 13 bases, with 26 bases remaining between them. CDR3 length equals 16 residues. Germline V gene lookup returns CDR1 WSHSY and CDR2 SAAADI.

By share of the sample, this clone is large (0.1 to 1%). The V and J genes are TRBV6-8 and TRBJ1-3, with D possibly matching TRBD1 (6 bases). CDR1 is MNHGY, CDR2 SAAAGT, per germline. V gave up 6 bases and J gave up 4 bases, with 13 bases separating them. The CDR3 has 14 amino acids. The CDR3 nucleotides read TGTGCCAGCAGCCGACAAGGGGGGGGAAACACCATATATTTT. Translating it yields CASSRQGGGNTIYF.

The chain links TRBV29-1 to TRBJ2-1; D may be TRBD1 or TRBD2 (5 bases each). Trimming pared 3 bases from V and 5 bases from J, leaving 17 bases between. This CDR3 has 15 residues. Germline CDR1 and CDR2: SQVTM and ANQGSEA. CDR3 residues: CSVEESGWGNNEQFF. CDR3 in DNA: TGCAGCGTTGAGGAGTCGGGGTGGGGGAACAATGAGCAGTTCTTC.

The table lists this clone with a few counts. This sequence joins TRBV4-1 and TRBJ2-1, with D perhaps matching TRBD1 (6 bases). V lost 0 bases and J lost 4, with 13 bases in between. This CDR3 has 16 residues. CDR1 and CDR2 (germline): MGHRA, YSYEKL. CDR3 in DNA: TGCGCCAGCAGCCAAGATGGACAGCTCCGATACAATGAGCAGTTCTTC. Its translation: CASSQDGQLRYNEQFF.

By frequency in the sample, this clone is large (0.1 to 1%). The chain carries TRBV28 and TRBJ2-7; D possibly uses TRBD1 or TRBD2 (6 bases each). The V end lost 5 bases, the J end lost 6 bases, and 26 bases lay between the germline ends. The CDR3 extends over 17 amino acids. In germline, CDR1 is MDHEN, CDR2 SYDVKM. CDR3 bases: TGTGCCAGCAGTACCGGGACCGAATATAGTCGGGGGCTCGAGCAGTACTTC. Its protein product is CASSTGTEYSRGLEQYF.

This clone was detected once. V and J are TRBV29-1 and TRBJ2-2; TRBD1 matches at 8 bases. The CDR3 covers 15 residues. V gave up 3 bases and J gave up 4 bases; unmatched junction bases: 7. Germline lookup yields CDR1 SQVTM and CDR2 ANQGSEA. As DNA, the CDR3 is TGCAGCGTTGATCCAGGGGGCGTATCCACCGGGGAGCTGTTTTTT. Its protein is CSVDPGGVSTGELFF.

The table lists this clone with a few counts. This chain joins TRBV11-3 and TRBJ2-7; D might be TRBD2 (5 bases). CDR1 is SGHNT and CDR2 is YENEEA in the germline V gene. The CDR3 spans 15 residues. V was shortened by 5 bases and J by 0 bases, with 14 bases between the two germline ends. In DNA form, the CDR3 reads TGTGCCAGCAGCCCCACCTGGGAGCGCTCCTACGAGCAGTACTTC. As protein: CASSPTWERSYEQYF.

As regards this clone: Since one of the bases is ambiguous or unread, X appears in place of its residue. The rearrangement uses TRBV11-1 and TRBJ1-2, with TRBD1 identical over 9 bases. CDR3 length: 16 amino acids. CDR1 is SGHAT and CDR2 is FQDESV in the germline V gene (reference sequence). The V and J ends lost 3 bases and 8 bases, in that order; junction bases with no gene match: 13. The CDR3 here is CASSFGXEQGAGGYTF. The CDR3 bases are TGTGCCAGCAGCTTCGGTRGGGAACAGGGGGCAGGAGGCTACACCTTC.

This clone has only a few counts. The rearrangement joins TRBV19 to TRBJ2-3; 14 nucleotides line up with TRBD2. Trimming at V came to 3 bases and at J to 2 bases, leaving 7 bases not matched to a gene. This CDR3 region has 18 residues. Germline CDR1 is LNHDA and CDR2 is SQIVND (reference sequence). The CDR3 spells CASSIRRLAGGITDTQYF. CDR3 bases: TGTGCCAGTAGTATTCGTCGACTAGCGGGGGGGATCACAGATACGCAGTATTTT. The whole variable domain, filled in from reference TRBV19 and TRBJ2-3, reads DGGITQSPKYLFRKEGQNVTLSCEQNLNHDAMYWYRQDPGQGLRLIYYSQIVNDFQKGDIAEGYSVSREKKESFPLTVTSAQKNPTAFYLCASSIRRLAGGITDTQYFGPGTRLTVL.

This clone showed up just a few times. V is TRBV6-8 and J is TRBJ2-5; TRBD2 matches at 12 bases. The CDR3 has 18 residues. The V segment lost 0 bases and the J segment 4 bases; nucleotides outside the gene matches: 9. Germline CDR1 reads MNHGY; CDR2 reads SAAAGT. CDR3 nucleotides: TGTGCCAGCAGTTACTCCCCGAGGGCTAGCGGGGGGGGAGAGACCCAGTACTTC. It encodes CASSYSPRASGGGETQYF.

The table lists this clone with a few counts. The rearrangement uses TRBV7-4 and TRBJ1-5; D remains ambiguous. This CDR3 comprises 13 residues. The germline gives CDR1 SGHVT, CDR2 SQSDAQ. Trimming stripped 5 bases from V and 6 bases from J, with 11 bases between. The CDR3 loop is CASSIEGSQPQHF. CDR3 sequence (DNA): TGTGCCAGCAGCATAGAGGGTAGTCAGCCCCAGCATTTT.

This chain links TRBV6-8 with TRBJ1-6; D uncertain. V was clipped by 6 bases and J by 8 bases, with 11 bases between them. In germline, CDR1 is MNHGY, CDR2 SAAAGT. CDR3 size: 13 residues. CDR3 protein: CASRVLPDSPLHF. The CDR3 DNA reads TGTGCCAGCAGGGTACTCCCCGATTCACCCCTCCACTTT.

The rearrangement joins TRBV6-8 to TRBJ1-6; the match to TRBD1 covers 8 bases. V gave up 6 bases and J gave up 4 bases; unmatched junction bases: 2. The CDR3 spans 14 residues. Germline CDR1 reads MNHGY; CDR2 reads SAAAGT. As DNA, the CDR3 is TGTGCCAGCAGCAGACAGGGGTATAATTCACCCCTCCACTTT. Amino acids: CASSRQGYNSPLHF.

Only a few counts were recorded for this clone. The rearrangement links TRBV12-5 to TRBJ2-7; D may be TRBD1 (6 bases). The CDR3 loop spans 12 amino acids. Looked up from germline, CDR1 is LGHNT and CDR2 is FRNRAP. The CDR3 DNA reads as TGTGCCAGCGCCCGGGACATTTACGAGCAGTACTTC. Translated: CASARDIYEQYF.

This clone was detected only a few times. The chain employs TRBV30 and TRBJ1-2; D is ambiguous. The V gene lost 3 bases and the J gene lost 7 bases, with 12 bases spanning the gap. The CDR3 extends over 12 amino acids. CDR1 and CDR2 (germline): GTSNPN, SVGIG (reference sequence). CDR3 DNA sequence: TGTGCCTGGAGGGGCGGGGAGGTTGGCTACACCTTC. The encoded protein is CAWRGGEVGYTF.

This clone counts as medium-sized (0.01 to 0.1%). The chain recombines TRBV6-8 with TRBJ2-3; 9 bases are a match to TRBD2. This CDR3 is 14 amino acids long. CDR1 and CDR2 (germline): MNHGY, SAAAGT. Losses at the gene ends were 4 bases for V and 5 bases for J; bases not matched to a gene: 4. The CDR3 sequence: CASSFERGVDTQYF. CDR3 nucleotide sequence: TGTGCCAGCAGTTTCGAGCGGGGGGTAGATACGCAGTATTTT.

V usage is TRBV12-5 and J usage is TRBJ1-5, with D unclear. The CDR3 covers 12 residues. CDR1 is LGHNT, CDR2 FRNRAP, per germline. CDR3: CASTYGDQPQHF. CDR3 nucleotides: TGTGCCAGCACCTACGGGGATCAGCCCCAGCATTTT.